What follows are 5 T cell receptor beta chains derived from one specimen sequenced in a study of PD-1 blockade in mismatch repair-deficient tumors. The data were produced by immunoSEQ multiplex PCR, yet TCRdb's version contains in-frame clones alone and is incomplete. The sample has more than 85,000 clones, about 79% seen once; the top ten hold 6.3%. Source: peripheral blood, taken 35 to 37 weeks after starting pembrolizumab. Receptors originate from an adult with mismatch repair-deficient cancer.

This chain uses TRBV30 with TRBJ2-2; 12 nucleotides agree with TRBD2. Germline V gene data show CDR1 as GTSNPN and CDR2 as SVGIG (reference sequence). The CDR3 is 15 amino acids. Trimming took 3 bases from V and 6 from J; bases not matched to a gene: 5. CDR3 sequence (DNA): TGTGCCTGGAGAGGGGCTAGCGGGAGGGCCGGGGAGCTGTTTTTT. This translates into CAWRGASGRAGELFF.

A note on this clone: One end of the junction is discordant with germline, which a read error may explain. The chain is built from TRBV18 and TRBJ1-2; 10 nucleotides agree with TRBD1. The CDR3 has 15 amino acids. Germline V gene lookup returns CDR1 KGHSH and CDR2 LQKENI. This CDR3 reads CASSPPGQGGFGYTF. The CDR3 bases are TGTGCCAGCTCACCACCTGGACAGGGGGGATTTGGCTACACTTTC.

This clone was recorded once. This chain uses TRBV2 with TRBJ1-5, with no clear D. Trimming took 5 bases from V and 6 from J, leaving 11 bases between them. Germline V gene data show CDR1 as SNHLY and CDR2 as FYNNEI. This CDR3 has 13 amino acids. CDR3 nucleotide sequence: TGTGCCAGCAGTCTAAGGAACCGTCAGCCCCAGCATTTT. Translation gives CASSLRNRQPQHF.

This clone was seen just once. V and J are TRBV5-1 and TRBJ2-7, with 9 nucleotides matching TRBD1. This CDR3 has 15 residues. CDR1 and CDR2 (germline): SGHRS, YFSETQ. Trimming took 0 bases from V and 5 from J; bases not matched to a gene: 6. For the CDR3, the DNA is TGCGCCAGCAGCTTGGCTGGACAGGGGTTCGACGAGCAGTACTTC. It translates to CASSLAGQGFDEQYF.

The J gene is TRBJ2-3, the V gene TRBV15, with D perhaps matching TRBD2 (6 bases). V was trimmed by 1 base and J by 2 bases, leaving 10 bases between them. This CDR3 is 15 amino acids long. Germline V CDR1 and CDR2: LNHNV, YYDKDF (reference sequence). The CDR3: CATSRAGTYTDTQYF. CDR3 nucleotides: TGTGCCACCAGCAGAGCAGGGACTTACACAGATACGCAGTATTTT.